The rows below give T cell receptor beta chains drawn from one sample of a study of T cells in localized non-small cell lung cancer. Sequencing was performed with immunoSEQ multiplex PCR; in TCRdb, only in-frame clones are kept and a portion is missing. The sample has roughly 25,000 clones, about 86% seen once. The sequences come from PBMCs, collected before any cancer treatment. These receptors were collected from a man aged 40 to 75 with stage II lung adenocarcinoma. Both conserved end residues are part of each CDR3. The D gene is left open where the match is weak. Some rows mark clone size as missing; the rest say once, few, many or name a class of expanded clone.

V: TRBV7-3
D: -
size: -
J: TRBJ2-3
DNA: TGTGCCAGCAGCCCTCAGGGGGATACGCAGTATTTT
CDR3: CASSPQGDTQYF

V: TRBV30
D: -
size: -
J: TRBJ1-5
DNA: TGTGCCTGGAGTATTGCAAATCAGCCCCAGCATTTT
CDR3: CAWSIANQPQHF

V: TRBV27
D: TRBD1
size: -
J: TRBJ1-1
DNA: TGTGCCAGCAGTCGGACAGGAACTGAAGCTTTCTTT
CDR3: CASSRTGTEAFF

V: TRBV5-5
D: TRBD2
size: -
J: TRBJ2-7
DNA: TGTGCCAGCAGTTCGGGGGACTACTCTAGGGAGCAGTACTTC
CDR3: CASSSGDYSREQYF

V: TRBV5-4
D: TRBD2
size: -
J: TRBJ2-3
DNA: TGTGCCAGCAGCCATCACACTAGCGGAGATACGCAGTATTTT
CDR3: CASSHHTSGDTQYF

V: TRBV11-2
D: -
size: -
J: TRBJ1-5
DNA: TGTGCCAGCAGCCTTGGTCTTAATCAGCCCCAGCATTTT
CDR3: CASSLGLNQPQHF

V: TRBV10-1
D: TRBD1
size: -
J: TRBJ1-1
DNA: TGCGCCAGCAGTAAGGGGGCGCCGTCCACTGAAGCTTTCTTT
CDR3: CASSKGAPSTEAFF

V: TRBV6-5
D: TRBD1
size: few
J: TRBJ1-6
DNA: TGTGCCAGCAGACAACCGGGACAGGGGAATTCACCCCTCCACTTT
CDR3: CASRQPGQGNSPLHF

V: TRBV2
D: -
size: -
J: TRBJ2-1
DNA: TGTGCCAGCACTCCAAGTCGACAGGTCGCATACAATGAGCAGTTCTTC
CDR3: CASTPSRQVAYNEQFF

V: TRBV11-2
D: -
size: -
J: TRBJ2-5
DNA: TGTGCCAGCAGCCGAGCTGCCCGGGGGCATGAAGAGACCCAGTACTTC
CDR3: CASSRAARGHEETQYF

V: TRBV10-3
D: -
size: few
J: TRBJ1-2
DNA: TGTGCCATCAGTGAGACACGGACAGAGTCAACCGGCTACACCTTC
CDR3: CAISETRTESTGYTF

V: TRBV28
D: TRBD1
size: -
J: TRBJ2-7
DNA: TGTGCCAGCAGTTTAGGACAGGGGGGAGACGAGCAGTACTTC
CDR3: CASSLGQGGDEQYF

V: TRBV5-4
D: TRBD1
size: -
J: TRBJ1-5
DNA: TGTGCCAGCAGCCTCGGACAGGGGGTCGATCAGCCCCAGCATTTT
CDR3: CASSLGQGVDQPQHF

V: TRBV15
D: -
size: -
J: TRBJ1-5
DNA: TGTGCCACCAGCAGAGATAGGCAGGACCGCCATCAGCCCCAGCATTTT
CDR3: CATSRDRQDRHQPQHF

V: TRBV7-9
D: -
size: few
J: TRBJ1-2
DNA: TGTGCCAGCAGCTTAGTCCCCGGGCAAACTAACTATGGCTACACCTTC
CDR3: CASSLVPGQTNYGYTF

V: TRBV19
D: -
size: few
J: TRBJ1-4
DNA: TGTGCCAGTAGAGGGACTACAACTAATGAAAAACTGTTTTTT
CDR3: CASRGTTTNEKLFF